A single sample is the source of the 17 T cell receptor beta chains below, sequenced in a study of blood T cells in healthy people across ages. Using a J-beta primer mix together with a sample-barcoded 5' primer, a second PCR was run for about 6 to 11 cycles. TCRdb redid the calling of the 5' RACE reads with MiXCR, one entry per CDR3 protein. This sample has 1,800,000 or so distinct CDR3 sequences, with 39% found just once. The sequencing sample was made of blood. These receptors all stem from a human donor in good health.

The chain combines TRBV29-1 with TRBJ2-1, with a tentative D call TRBD1 (7 bases). The CDR3 has 13 residues. Germline CDR1 is SQVTM and CDR2 is ANQGSEA. The ends were cut back, 5 bases at V and 15 bases at J, with 23 bases in the middle. The CDR3 region has the DNA TGCAGCGTTTTGGGACAGCCTAGGATGGAGGGGTTCTTC. The encoded protein is CSVLGQPRMEGFF.

CDR3 in DNA: TGTGCCAGCACTGGGGGAGGCGAAGCTTTCTTT. Translation gives CASTGGGEAFF. The chain employs TRBV6-5 and TRBJ1-1; TRBD1 is a possible D gene (5 bases). Trimming removed 7 bases from V and 8 bases from J, with 11 bases in between. The CDR3 spans 11 residues. The V gene's germline CDR1 is MNHEY and CDR2 SVGAGI.

Concerning this clonotype itself: The junction differs from germline at one of its ends, possibly a read error. V usage is TRBV7-3 and J usage is TRBJ2-3; possible D gene TRBD2, 5 bases. Germline V gene data show CDR1 as SGHTA and CDR2 as FQGTGA. CDR3 size: 14 residues. As DNA, the CDR3 is TGTGCCTGCAGGACCGGACTGTCAGCAGATACGCAGTATTTT. It translates to CACRTGLSADTQYF.

This clonotype has ten or more counts. The rearrangement joins TRBV5-1 to TRBJ2-5, with D perhaps being TRBD1 or TRBD2 (5 bases each). The CDR3 is 14 amino acids. Trimming pared 2 bases from V and 5 bases from J, leaving 13 bases between. CDR1 SGHRS and CDR2 YFSETQ come from the germline V gene. CDR3 nucleotides: TGCGCCAGCAGCTTAGCGGCAGGGACGGAGACCCAGTACTTC. It specifies CASSLAAGTETQYF.

V is TRBV9 and J is TRBJ1-2; 9 bases are a match to TRBD1. The CDR3 runs 15 residues. Germline values: CDR1 SGDLS, CDR2 YYNGEE. The V gene end was trimmed by 0 bases and the J gene end by 13 bases; junction bases not matched to a gene: 13. CDR3 coding DNA: TGTGCCAGCAGCGTAGAATTGGGACCGGACAGGGGCGGCACCTTC. Amino acid sequence: CASSVELGPDRGGTF. Supplemented by reference TRBV9 and TRBJ1-2, the full variable domain reads DSGVTQTPKHLITATGQRVTLRCSPRSGDLSVYWYQQSLDQGLQFLIQYYNGEERAKGNILERFSAQQFPDLHSELNLSSLELGDSALYFCASSVELGPDRGGTFGSGTRLTVV.

The V call is TRBV5-1, the J call TRBJ2-7, with 9 nucleotides matching TRBD1. Germline CDR1 and CDR2: SGHRS and YFSETQ. CDR3 length: 14 amino acids. Losses at the gene ends were 1 base for V and 9 bases for J; bases not matched to a gene: 8. For the CDR3, the DNA is TGCGCCAGCAGCTTGTACGGACAGGGGTCAGGGCAGTACTTC. Its protein is CASSLYGQGSGQYF.

This clonotype was observed a few times. V usage is TRBV12-3 or TRBV12-4 and J usage is TRBJ2-7, with a tentative D call TRBD1 (6 bases). The DNA end is a closer match to TRBJ2-5, so the J assignment may be wrong. The CDR3 has 13 residues. CDR3 bases: TGTGCCAGCAACAAACAGGGTAATGAGACCCAGTACTTC. This sequence encodes CASNKQGNETQYF.

There are a few counts of this clonotype. The gene calls are TRBV28 and TRBJ1-2; no reliable D call. Germline CDR1 MDHEN, CDR2 SYDVKM. Trimming left V 6 bases short and J 3 bases short, with 14 bases between. The CDR3 runs 14 residues. The CDR3 bases are TGTGCCAGCAGCTTGAGGGTTCCCCACTATGGCTACACCTTC. It encodes CASSLRVPHYGYTF.

The table lists this clonotype with a few counts. This chain joins TRBV20-1 and TRBJ1-1, with 9 bases fitting TRBD1. The trim removed 1 base at V and 4 bases at J, leaving 4 bases unmatched. The CDR3 contains 14 residues. Germline V gene data show CDR1 as DFQATT and CDR2 as SNEGSKA (reference sequence). Here the CDR3 reads CSARADRGSTEAFF. In nucleotides, the CDR3 is TGCAGTGCTAGAGCCGACAGGGGGTCCACTGAAGCTTTCTTT.

V gene TRBV7-6 combines with J gene TRBJ1-5, with a weak D call TRBD1 (5 bases). The CDR3 runs to 14 residues. V lost 2 bases and J 6 bases, leaving 11 bases between the germline ends. CDR1 and CDR2 (germline): SGHVS, FNYEAQ. The CDR3 sequence: CASSLIAGPQPQHF. CDR3 DNA: TGTGCCAGCAGCTTAATTGCGGGGCCTCAGCCCCAGCATTTT.

In its sample, this clonotype was seen a few times. The J gene is TRBJ2-7, the V gene TRBV29-1; 8 bases align to TRBD1. The length of the CDR3 is 13 residues. After removal of 6 bases from V and 2 bases from J, the junction contained 6 bases not matched to a gene. Per the germline V gene, CDR1 is SQVTM and CDR2 is ANQGSEA. CDR3 DNA sequence: TGCAGCGTCGGACAGGGAGGCGCCTACGAGCAGTACTTC. It is translated as CSVGQGGAYEQYF.

V and J are TRBV5-8 and TRBJ1-2; no clear D. Germline V lookup: CDR1 SGHTS, CDR2 YDEGEE. Deletions cut 4 bases from V and 4 bases from J, with 20 bases between. The CDR3 sequence is 16 residues long. The CDR3 coding sequence is TGTGCCAGCAGCCAATCAACACAGTCTCCTCTCTATGGCTACACCTTC. It yields the protein CASSQSTQSPLYGYTF. Using reference TRBV5-8 and TRBJ1-2 for the parts outside the CDR3, the full variable domain is EAGVTQSPTHLIKTRGQQATLRCSPISGHTSVYWYQQALGLGLQFLLWYDEGEERNRGNFPPRFSGRQFPNYSSELNVNALELEDSALYLCASSQSTQSPLYGYTFGSGTRLTVV.

The CDR3 nucleotides are TGTGCCAGCAGTTTATGTGGGACAGGACAAGAGACCCAGTACTTC. Its protein is CASSLCGTGQETQYF. This chain links TRBV27 with TRBJ2-5; 8 nucleotides align to TRBD1. Germline CDR1 and CDR2: MNHEY and SMNVEV (reference sequence). J gave up 2 bases and V 1 base, and 3 bases lay outside the gene matches. The CDR3 covers 15 residues.

A word on this clonotype: At one of its ends the junction is not consistent with the germline gene, which may arise from a read error. V usage is TRBV6-6 and J usage is TRBJ2-6; 7 nucleotides agree with TRBD1. The CDR3 covers 15 residues. Germline V CDR1 and CDR2: MNHNY, SVGAGI (reference sequence). The CDR3 loop reads CAGSRQGSGANVLTF. The CDR3 nucleotides are TGTGCCGGCAGTCGACAGGGCTCTGGGGCCAACGTCCTGACTTTC.

The chain recombines TRBV12-3 or TRBV12-4 with TRBJ2-1; 7 bases align to TRBD2. With V trimmed by 6 bases and J by 2 bases, 7 bases remained unmatched. This CDR3 contains 15 residues. CDR3 bases: TGTGCCAGCAGGCGCCCTCGGGGGGCCTACAATGAGCAGTTCTTC. It specifies CASRRPRGAYNEQFF.

V gene TRBV6-5 combines with J gene TRBJ2-7, with a possible D match to TRBD1 (6 bases). The CDR3 extends over 15 amino acids. Germline values: CDR1 MNHEY, CDR2 SVGAGI. V shed 4 bases and J shed 3 bases, with 16 bases lying between them. The CDR3 DNA reads TGTGCCAGCAGTTCCGATTTGACAGGTGACTACGAGCAGTACTTC. It encodes CASSSDLTGDYEQYF.

This chain joins TRBV20-1 and TRBJ2-3; no definite D call. CDR1 and CDR2 from the germline V gene are DFQATT and SNEGSKA (reference sequence). This CDR3 is 13 amino acids long. Trimming removed 7 bases from V and 2 bases from J, with 13 bases in between. The CDR3 region is CSGANLYTDTQYF. The DNA of the CDR3 is TGCAGTGGGGCTAACCTCTACACAGATACGCAGTATTTT.